This entry describes one T cell receptor beta chain. The sample originates from a study of control samples from healthy donors and cancer patients. Trimming removed 4 bases from V and 9 bases from J, with 22 bases in between. The germline CDR1 and CDR2 sequences are MNHEY and SMNVEV (reference sequence). This CDR3 is 15 amino acids long. Libraries were prepared by immunoSEQ multiplex PCR; TCRdb keeps only in-frame clonotypes and omits some of them. The sample yields more than 35,000 clones, about 94% seen once. The rearrangement links TRBV27 to TRBJ2-7; D gene uncertain. The clonotype comes from a man aged 60 to 69 in good health. Sample: blood. The CDR3 is CASSSNPGPPIRQYF. The CDR3 DNA reads TGTGCCAGCAGTTCGAACCCGGGTCCCCCGATTCGGCAGTACTTC.